Listed here are 27 T cell receptor beta chains from one sample, sequenced in a study of T cell repertoires in cytomegalovirus infection. Their antigens are not known. MiXCR, run by TCRdb on the reads, gives a single entry per CDR3 protein. The sample yields hundreds of thousands of distinct CDR3 sequences, about 39% seen once. Sequenced here: cultured PBMCs, sampled from culture after CMV antigen stimulation. Every receptor here comes from a human donor in good health (CMV status not recorded). Some clones in this sample may be carry-over from other donors' samples.

V is TRBV15 and J is TRBJ2-1; D remains ambiguous. CDR1 and CDR2 (germline): LNHNV, YYDKDF (reference sequence). Between the trimmed V and J ends, which lost 0 bases and 8 bases, there was a span of 8 bases. CDR3 length equals 13 residues. This chain's CDR3 is CATSRDLLHEQFF. The DNA of the CDR3 is TGTGCCACCAGCAGAGATTTGTTGCATGAGCAGTTCTTC.

This chain joins TRBV2 and TRBJ2-5; 13 bases agree with TRBD2. From germline, CDR1 is SNHLY and CDR2 FYNNEI. CDR3 length equals 17 residues. Trimming cost V 6 bases and J 4 bases; bases outside gene matches: 11. In DNA form, the CDR3 reads TGTGCCAGCAGCGGCCCCTCGGGACTAGCGGGGAGAGAGACCCAGTACTTC. This codes for CASSGPSGLAGRETQYF.

The chain employs TRBV7-3 and TRBJ2-5, with TRBD2 as a possible D gene (6 bases). Germline V lookup: CDR1 SGHTA, CDR2 FQGTGA. This CDR3 has 15 amino acids. The V end was cut by 2 bases, the J end by 5 bases, with 15 bases between. CDR3 in amino acids: CASSLAKTGVETQYF. CDR3 nucleotide sequence: TGTGCCAGCAGCTTAGCCAAAACGGGGGTGGAGACCCAGTACTTC.

This chain uses TRBV2 with TRBJ1-5, with D unresolved. With 5 bases removed from V and 2 bases from J, the gap between germline ends came to 13 bases. This CDR3 comprises 15 residues. Germline V gives CDR1 SNHLY, CDR2 FYNNEI. Written as DNA, the CDR3 is TGTGCCAGCAGTAGGAATCAAGGAGGCAATCAGCCCCAGCATTTT. Amino acids: CASSRNQGGNQPQHF.

The V and J genes are TRBV5-4 and TRBJ1-2; D is possibly TRBD1 (5 bases). Germline V lookup: CDR1 SGHNT, CDR2 YYREEE (reference sequence). The V gene lost 2 bases and the J gene lost 8 bases, with 19 bases spanning the gap. This CDR3 region has 15 residues. CDR3 in DNA: TGTGCCAGCAGCTTCAATCCGATCGGGGGTGGCGGCTACACCTTC. It yields the protein CASSFNPIGGGGYTF.

V gene TRBV7-2 combines with J gene TRBJ1-3; D gene ambiguous. CDR3 length: 15 amino acids. Per germline, CDR1 SGHTA and CDR2 FQGNSA. The V end lost 3 bases, the J end lost 0 bases, and 9 bases lay between the germline ends. The CDR3 here is CASSFAPNSGNTIYF. CDR3 nucleotides: TGTGCCAGCAGCTTCGCCCCGAACTCTGGAAACACCATATATTTT.

This clonotype came up once. The chain has TRBV7-9 and TRBJ2-7; TRBD1 might be the D (6 bases). Per the germline V gene, CDR1 is SEHNR and CDR2 is FQNEAQ (reference sequence). Deletions cut 5 bases from V and 1 base from J, with 12 bases between. The CDR3 extends over 14 amino acids. CDR3 residues: CASSHGTNSYEQYF. Written as DNA, the CDR3 is TGTGCCAGCAGCCACGGGACAAATTCCTACGAGCAGTACTTC.

V is TRBV19 and J is TRBJ2-2; a weak D match, TRBD1 (6 bases). CDR1 is LNHDA, CDR2 SQIVND, per germline (reference sequence). V was trimmed by 5 bases and J by 6 bases, leaving 10 bases between them. The CDR3 contains 13 residues. The CDR3 nucleotides are TGTGCCAGTAGTGTACAGGGCCCCGGGGAGCTGTTTTTT. Residues: CASSVQGPGELFF.

This clonotype was recorded only once. The chain is built from TRBV10-3 and TRBJ2-5; D could derive from TRBD1 or TRBD2 (5 bases each). Germline CDR1 and CDR2: ENHRY and SYGVKD. The CDR3 runs to 14 residues. V was shortened by 2 bases and J by 5 bases, with 12 bases between the two germline ends. CDR3 sequence reads: CAISERGARETQYF. In DNA form, the CDR3 reads TGTGCCATCAGTGAGAGAGGGGCCCGTGAGACCCAGTACTTC.

The V and J genes are TRBV28 and TRBJ1-5; D is uncertain. The ends were cut back, 7 bases at V and 1 base at J, with 8 bases in the middle. CDR3 length equals 13 residues. Germline V CDR1 and CDR2: MDHEN, SYDVKM. The CDR3 sequence: CASKEGSNQPQHF. CDR3 coding DNA: TGTGCCAGCAAAGAAGGGAGCAATCAGCCCCAGCATTTT.

Here the CDR3 DNA reads TGTGCCAGCGCAGCCTTCGGGACAGGGTTGTCTCAGACCTTC. The encoded protein is CASAAFGTGLSQTF. This chain links TRBV12-3 or TRBV12-4 with TRBJ1-2, with 9 bases lining up with TRBD1. J was trimmed by 14 bases and V by 8 bases; bases with no gene match: 18. The CDR3 is 14 amino acids.

This chain joins TRBV29-1 and TRBJ1-2; the match to TRBD1 covers 8 bases. This CDR3 has 14 amino acids. CDR1 and CDR2 (germline): SQVTM, ANQGSEA. Trimming removed 6 bases from V and 3 bases from J; junction bases left unmatched: 9. The CDR3 region is CSVHDRGQDYGYTF. CDR3 nucleotide sequence: TGCAGCGTGCACGACAGGGGACAGGACTATGGCTACACCTTC. The whole variable domain, filled in from reference TRBV29-1 and TRBJ1-2, reads SAVISQKPSRDICQRGTSLTIQCQVDSQVTMMFWYRQQPGQSLTLIATANQGSEATYESGFVIDKFPISRPNLTFSTLTVSNMSPEDSSIYLCSVHDRGQDYGYTFGSGTRLTVV.

The chain links TRBV6-5 to TRBJ1-6; TRBD1 matches 8 bases. There are 14 residues in the CDR3. The junction had 4 bases not matched to a gene; V was cut back by 2 bases and J by 10 bases. The germline CDR1 and CDR2 sequences are MNHEY and SVGAGI. CDR3 protein: CASSYGQGASPLHF. The CDR3 region has the DNA TGTGCCAGCAGTTACGGGCAGGGGGCCTCACCCCTCCACTTT.

V and J are TRBV4-1 and TRBJ2-1; the D gene could be TRBD1 or TRBD2 (5 bases each). This CDR3 region has 15 residues. The ends were cut back, 4 bases at V and 5 bases at J, with 15 bases in the middle. Germline V lookup: CDR1 MGHRA, CDR2 YSYEKL. CDR3 sequence reads: CASSPSDRGDNEQFF. The CDR3 DNA is TGCGCCAGCAGCCCCTCGGACCGAGGGGACAATGAGCAGTTCTTC.

V gene TRBV4-2 combines with J gene TRBJ2-2, with 10 bases identical to TRBD2. The trim removed 2 bases at V and 6 bases at J, leaving 9 bases unmatched. The CDR3 covers 17 residues. From germline, CDR1 is LGHNA and CDR2 YNFKEQ. The CDR3 loop reads CASSQIRSGGAAGELFF. The CDR3 bases are TGTGCCAGCAGCCAAATACGGAGCGGGGGGGCCGCCGGGGAGCTGTTTTTT.

This chain connects TRBV7-2 to TRBJ1-4, with D maybe TRBD1 (5 bases). CDR3 length equals 14 residues. Trimming removed 6 bases from V and 0 bases from J, with 8 bases in between. Germline V lookup: CDR1 SGHTA, CDR2 FQGNSA. The CDR3, as DNA: TGTGCCAGCAGAAAACAGGCAACTAATGAAAAACTGTTTTTT. It is translated as CASRKQATNEKLFF.

The chain employs TRBV7-9 and TRBJ2-2; TRBD1 is a possible D gene (5 bases). Trimming left V 5 bases short and J 2 bases short, with 9 bases between. The CDR3 is 14 amino acids. The germline V gene encodes CDR1 SEHNR and CDR2 FQNEAQ (reference sequence). The CDR3 nucleotides read TGTGCCAGCAGCCCGGACACAAACACCGGGGAGCTGTTTTTT. It encodes CASSPDTNTGELFF.

In this sample, this clonotype turned up many times. This sequence joins TRBV7-2 and TRBJ2-1; possibly TRBD2 for D (6 bases). This CDR3 contains 17 residues. Trimming left V 2 bases short and J 0 bases short, with 14 bases between. Germline V gives CDR1 SGHTA, CDR2 FQGNSA. The CDR3 nucleotides read TGTGCCAGCAGCTTATTGAGTGCGGGACCCTCCTACAATGAGCAGTTCTTC. It encodes CASSLLSAGPSYNEQFF.

The chain joins TRBV2 to TRBJ2-1; D gene ambiguous. The CDR3 consists of 16 residues. In germline, CDR1 is SNHLY, CDR2 FYNNEI. Trimming removed 6 bases from V and 0 bases from J, with 15 bases in between. The CDR3 DNA reads as TGTGCCAGCAGGAAAAGACTTTTTAGCTCCTACAATGAGCAGTTCTTC. This translates into CASRKRLFSSYNEQFF. The full variable domain, with the rest looked up from reference TRBV2 and TRBJ2-1, is EPEVTQTPSHQVTQMGQEVILRCVPISNHLYFYWYRQILGQKVEFLVSFYNNEISEKSEIFDDQFSVERPDGSNFTLKIRSTKLEDSAMYFCASRKRLFSSYNEQFFGPGTRLTVL.

The chain recombines TRBV5-5 with TRBJ2-5; the match to TRBD2 covers 7 bases. The germline V gene has CDR1 SGHKS and CDR2 YYEKEE (reference sequence). The trim removed 2 bases at V and 5 bases at J, leaving 9 bases unmatched. The CDR3 contains 15 residues. In DNA, the CDR3 is TGTGCCAGCAGCTTACGCGGGAGTTCCGGGGAGACCCAGTACTTC. This encodes CASSLRGSSGETQYF.

The sample holds a few counts of this clonotype. The chain has TRBV4-3 and TRBJ2-7, with 8 bases that match TRBD2. V gave up 1 base and J gave up 4 bases; unmatched junction bases: 3. The germline V gene encodes CDR1 LGHNA and CDR2 YSLEER. CDR3 length equals 14 residues. Written as DNA, the CDR3 is TGCGCCAGCAGCCAAGCCGCGGGGGGATACGAGCAGTACTTC. Translated: CASSQAAGGYEQYF.

This chain uses TRBV18 with TRBJ2-7, with D tentatively TRBD2 (6 bases). Germline lookup yields CDR1 KGHSH and CDR2 LQKENI. The CDR3 is 13 residues long. V was cut by 3 bases and J by 6 bases, with 12 bases left in between. This CDR3 reads CASSPGWGGEQYF. As DNA, the CDR3 is TGTGCCAGCTCACCGGGTTGGGGAGGCGAGCAGTACTTC.

The chain joins TRBV2 to TRBJ1-5; the D gene is possibly TRBD1 (5 bases). Germline V CDR1 and CDR2: SNHLY, FYNNEI. V was pared by 3 bases and J by 2 bases, with 8 bases between. The CDR3 runs 14 residues. The CDR3 loop is CASSDRRGNQPQHF. CDR3 DNA sequence: TGTGCCAGCAGTGACCGCAGGGGCAATCAGCCCCAGCATTTT. Variable domain in full (rest from reference TRBV2 and TRBJ1-5): EPEVTQTPSHQVTQMGQEVILRCVPISNHLYFYWYRQILGQKVEFLVSFYNNEISEKSEIFDDQFSVERPDGSNFTLKIRSTKLEDSAMYFCASSDRRGNQPQHFGDGTRLSIL.

The V gene is TRBV5-4, the J gene TRBJ2-2; the match to TRBD2 covers 10 bases. V shed 10 bases and J 1 base; nucleotides not matched to a gene: 4. The V gene's germline CDR1 is SGHNT and CDR2 YYREEE (reference sequence). This CDR3 comprises 14 residues. This chain's CDR3 is CALRTSGNTGELFF. Written as DNA, the CDR3 is TGTGCCTTAAGGACTAGCGGGAACACCGGGGAGCTGTTTTTT.

The rearrangement uses TRBV7-6 and TRBJ2-5, with 11 bases identical to TRBD2. This CDR3 spans 15 amino acids. In germline, CDR1 is SGHVS, CDR2 FNYEAQ. V trimming: 4 bases; J trimming: 5 bases; junction bases outside the gene matches: 6. The CDR3 protein is CASSSVAGGRETQYF. Written as DNA, the CDR3 is TGTGCCAGCAGCTCCGTAGCGGGGGGGCGTGAGACCCAGTACTTC.

This clonotype was seen only once. V usage is TRBV12-3 or TRBV12-4 and J usage is TRBJ2-2; maybe TRBD1 (6 bases). The length of the CDR3 is 17 residues. With 6 bases removed from V and 6 bases from J, the gap between germline ends came to 23 bases. In DNA form, the CDR3 reads TGTGCCAGCAGCCCTATACAGGGAATACTCTCGTCCGGGGAGCTGTTTTTT. Protein product: CASSPIQGILSSGELFF.

This chain joins TRBV5-1 and TRBJ2-7; TRBD2 agrees at 13 bases. This CDR3 has 15 amino acids. J was trimmed by 0 bases and V by 4 bases; bases with no gene match: 1. Germline assignment: CDR1 SGHRS and CDR2 YFSETQ. This CDR3 reads CASSRLAGGSYEQYF. The CDR3 DNA is TGCGCCAGCAGCCGACTAGCGGGAGGCTCCTACGAGCAGTACTTC.